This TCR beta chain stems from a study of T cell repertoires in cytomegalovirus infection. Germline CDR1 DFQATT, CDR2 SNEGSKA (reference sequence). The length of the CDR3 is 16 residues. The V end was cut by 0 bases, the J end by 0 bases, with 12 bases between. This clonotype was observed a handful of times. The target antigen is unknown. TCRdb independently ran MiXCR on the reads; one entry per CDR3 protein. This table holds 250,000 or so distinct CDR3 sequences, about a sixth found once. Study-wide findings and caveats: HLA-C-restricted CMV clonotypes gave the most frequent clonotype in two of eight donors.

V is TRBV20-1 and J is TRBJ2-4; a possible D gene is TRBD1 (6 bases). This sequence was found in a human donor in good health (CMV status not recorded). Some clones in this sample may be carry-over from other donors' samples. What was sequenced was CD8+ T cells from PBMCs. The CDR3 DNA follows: TGCAGTGCTAGAGATGGGGGACACCAAGCCAAAAACATTCAGTACTTC. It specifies CSARDGGHQAKNIQYF.